These 22 T cell receptor beta chains were all obtained from the same sample, sequenced in a study of human T cells and chemical hapten exposure. Stated time point: pre-sensitization, week 0. Sample treatment: therapeutic diphenylcyclopropenone sensitization with weekly scalp DPC. Via MiXCR, TCRdb re-called the RACE reads, giving one row per CDR3 protein. Of roughly 120,000 distinct CDR3 sequences listed, roughly 13% are singletons. The sequencing used whole blood, collected in connection with sensitization to the hapten diphenylcyclopropenone (DPC). These receptors were obtained from a woman aged 18 to 35 with alopecia areata. Some clones in this sample may be carry-over from other donors' samples.

The rearrangement uses TRBV12-3 or TRBV12-4 and TRBJ2-3, with 9 bases aligning to TRBD2. This CDR3 is 16 amino acids long. J was trimmed by 5 bases and V by 3 bases; bases with no gene match: 9. The CDR3: CASSLFPGLARDTQYF. CDR3 sequence (DNA): TGTGCCAGCAGTTTGTTCCCGGGACTAGCCCGAGATACGCAGTATTTT.

The CDR3 here is CASSPRTGPKGYTF. The CDR3 coding sequence is TGTGCCAGCAGTCCCCGGACAGGCCCGAAAGGCTACACCTTC. The V and J genes are TRBV12-3 or TRBV12-4 and TRBJ1-2; 7 positions match TRBD1. CDR3 length: 14 amino acids. V shed 5 bases, J shed 8 bases, and the junction held 11 bases outside the gene matches.

There are a few counts of this clonotype. The chain is built from TRBV20-1 and TRBJ2-5, with 7 bases identical to TRBD2. This CDR3 is built from 14 residues. V lost 6 bases, J lost 4 bases, and 11 bases stayed unmatched. Germline CDR1 and CDR2: DFQATT and SNEGSKA (reference sequence). The CDR3 bases are TGCAGTGCACCAGGGCCCCCGGGAGGAGAGACCCAGTACTTC. Translated: CSAPGPPGGETQYF.

This clonotype has ten or more counts. Lacking the conserved final phenylalanine or tryptophan, this CDR3 likely reflects a read error. Because the CDR3's place on the DNA is in doubt, the DNA is left out and the CDR3 is given as listed by TCRdb. This chain connects TRBV12-3 or TRBV12-4 to TRBJ1-2; TRBD1 reflects the table's D call only, with no check against the DNA. The CDR3 totals 12 residues, both ends included. CDR3 sequence reads: CASSSTVPGQDL.

The J gene is TRBJ2-3, the V gene TRBV7-9, with D unresolved. The germline V and J ends were trimmed by 2 bases and 8 bases, with 8 bases remaining between them. Per germline, CDR1 SEHNR and CDR2 FQNEAQ (reference sequence). The CDR3 runs 12 residues. CDR3 bases: TGTGCCAGCAGCTTACATCTATTTACGCAGTATTTT. This sequence encodes CASSLHLFTQYF. The full variable domain, completed using reference TRBV7-9 and TRBJ2-3, is DTGVSQNPRHKITKRGQNVTFRCDPISEHNRLYWYRQTLGQGPEFLTYFQNEAQLEKSRLLSDRFSAERPKGSFSTLEIQRTEQGDSAMYLCASSLHLFTQYFGPGTRLTVL.

This chain connects TRBV20-1 to TRBJ1-6, with 7 bases that match TRBD1. The CDR3 extends over 14 amino acids. Trimming took 3 bases from V and 7 from J; bases not matched to a gene: 6. Germline V gene lookup returns CDR1 DFQATT and CDR2 SNEGSKA (reference sequence). CDR3 coding DNA: TGCAGTGCTAGGCGCAGGGGGATGAATTCACCCCTCCACTTT. This translates into CSARRRGMNSPLHF.

In this sample, this clonotype turned up a few times. The chain joins TRBV7-9 to TRBJ2-3, with a possible D match to TRBD2 (5 bases). This CDR3 is built from 15 residues. V was cut by 5 bases and J by 2 bases, with 14 bases left in between. CDR1 is SEHNR and CDR2 is FQNEAQ in the germline V gene (reference sequence). The CDR3 loop reads CASSPGGAFTDTQYF. Here the CDR3 DNA reads TGTGCCAGCAGCCCCGGAGGAGCCTTCACAGATACGCAGTATTTT.

The chain has TRBV14 and TRBJ1-1; no reliable D call. The V gene's germline CDR1 is SGHDN and CDR2 FVKESK. Trimming took off 2 bases at V and 0 bases at J, with 13 bases between the two ends. The CDR3 extends over 16 amino acids. This CDR3 reads CASSQLGMGMNTEAFF. The CDR3 DNA is TGTGCCAGCAGCCAATTGGGGATGGGTATGAACACTGAAGCTTTCTTT.

This clonotype has ten or more counts. V and J are TRBV11-2 and TRBJ1-6; TRBD1 might be the D (6 bases). Germline V gives CDR1 SGHAT, CDR2 FQNNGV. This CDR3 is built from 16 residues. V gave up 6 bases and J gave up 7 bases, with 19 bases separating them. The CDR3 loop is CASRSSRRGANSPLHF. The CDR3, as DNA: TGTGCCAGCAGAAGCTCCCGTCGGGGGGCGAATTCACCCCTCCACTTT.

The CDR3 loop is CASSLARGPSRNTEAFF. The CDR3 DNA reads as TGTGCCAGCAGCTTAGCCAGGGGCCCCTCCCGGAACACTGAAGCTTTCTTT. J is TRBJ1-1 and V is TRBV7-9; a weak D match, TRBD1 (6 bases). V lost 0 bases and J lost 1, with 15 bases in between. Germline V gives CDR1 SEHNR, CDR2 FQNEAQ (reference sequence). The CDR3 totals 17 residues. Supplemented by reference TRBV7-9 and TRBJ1-1, the full variable domain reads DTGVSQNPRHKITKRGQNVTFRCDPISEHNRLYWYRQTLGQGPEFLTYFQNEAQLEKSRLLSDRFSAERPKGSFSTLEIQRTEQGDSAMYLCASSLARGPSRNTEAFFGQGTRLTVV.

The rearrangement links TRBV27 to TRBJ2-3; 8 nucleotides align to TRBD1. The V segment lost 3 bases and the J segment 8 bases; nucleotides outside the gene matches: 7. CDR3 length: 14 amino acids. The germline V gene has CDR1 MNHEY and CDR2 SMNVEV (reference sequence). DNA of the CDR3: TGTGCCAGCAGTTTGGACAGGGTATCAGGTACGCAGTATTTT. Translation: CASSLDRVSGTQYF.

This clonotype was seen at least ten times. J is TRBJ1-4 and V is TRBV29-1; D unresolved. The V and J ends lost 7 bases and 4 bases respectively, with 10 bases between them. Germline CDR1 is SQVTM and CDR2 is ANQGSEA. The CDR3 is 12 amino acids. CDR3 DNA: TGCAGCGCCGGGTACGGTAATGAAAAACTGTTTTTT. Protein: CSAGYGNEKLFF.

This clonotype was counted at least ten times. The J gene is TRBJ2-2, the V gene TRBV6-1; TRBD1 matches at 7 bases. In germline, CDR1 is MNHNS, CDR2 SASEGT. Losses at the gene ends were 7 bases for V and 3 bases for J; bases not matched to a gene: 5. The CDR3 is 14 amino acids. CDR3 nucleotide sequence: TGTGCCAGCACTCTTCAGGGGGACACCGGGGAGCTGTTTTTT. Translated, it gives CASTLQGDTGELFF.

V is TRBV15 and J is TRBJ2-3; tentatively, D is TRBD2 (6 bases). The V gene's germline CDR1 is LNHNV and CDR2 YYDKDF (reference sequence). Trimming shortened V by 3 bases and J by 0 bases, and 7 bases separated the two germline ends. The CDR3 runs to 14 residues. In DNA form, the CDR3 reads TGTGCCACCAGCAGGGGACTGAGCACAGATACGCAGTATTTT. Protein sequence: CATSRGLSTDTQYF.

V is TRBV5-1 and J is TRBJ2-5, with D unresolved. V was pared by 0 bases and J by 3 bases, with 21 bases between. Germline V gene data show CDR1 as SGHRS and CDR2 as YFSETQ. The CDR3 sequence is 18 residues long. The CDR3: CASSLAESFGPWEETQYF. The CDR3, as DNA: TGCGCCAGCAGCTTGGCCGAGAGCTTCGGACCCTGGGAAGAGACCCAGTACTTC.

This chain uses TRBV4-3 with TRBJ1-5; D remains unclear. Between the trimmed V and J ends, which lost 4 bases and 0 bases, there was a span of 10 bases. Germline CDR1 and CDR2: LGHNA and YSLEER. The CDR3 runs 15 residues. In DNA form, the CDR3 reads TGCGCCAGCAGCCCCCGTATGGATAGCAATCAGCCCCAGCATTTT. This sequence encodes CASSPRMDSNQPQHF.

J is TRBJ1-6 and V is TRBV18; perhaps TRBD1 as D (6 bases). Deletions cut 8 bases from V and 4 bases from J, with 9 bases between. This CDR3 is built from 13 residues. The germline gives CDR1 KGHSH, CDR2 LQKENI. The CDR3 DNA follows: TGTGCCAGCCAGGGGCTGTATAATTCACCCCTCCACTTT. Translated, it gives CASQGLYNSPLHF.

At least ten counts were recorded for this clonotype. The chain uses TRBV11-2 and TRBJ1-2; perhaps TRBD1 as D (6 bases). CDR3 length: 17 amino acids. V was clipped by 4 bases and J by 3 bases, with 21 bases between them. Germline V CDR1 and CDR2: SGHAT, FQNNGV. CDR3 sequence (DNA): TGTGCCAGCAGCTCGACCGAACTACAGGGACCGGACTATGGCTACACCTTC. It codes for CASSSTELQGPDYGYTF.

This clonotype appeared a few times. The rearrangement links TRBV20-1 to TRBJ2-5, with D perhaps TRBD1 (5 bases). Trimming took off 2 bases at V and 3 bases at J, with 19 bases between the two ends. Germline V gives CDR1 DFQATT, CDR2 SNEGSKA (reference sequence). The CDR3 runs 16 residues. This CDR3 is CSARPYRKWGKETQYF. CDR3 nucleotides: TGCAGTGCTAGACCCTACCGGAAGTGGGGCAAAGAGACCCAGTACTTC.

This clonotype occurred a few times. This chain links TRBV5-1 with TRBJ2-3; perhaps TRBD2 as D (6 bases). V lost 4 bases to trimming and J lost 4 bases, with 13 bases between them. Germline values: CDR1 SGHRS, CDR2 YFSETQ. This CDR3 contains 14 residues. For the CDR3, the DNA is TGCGCCAGCAGCCCCTCAGGAGGGGCAGATACGCAGTATTTT. Protein product: CASSPSGGADTQYF.

This clonotype has only a few counts. V usage is TRBV2 and J usage is TRBJ2-5; possible D gene TRBD1, 5 bases. V was trimmed by 6 bases and J by 7 bases, leaving 18 bases between them. The CDR3 is 14 residues long. CDR1 SNHLY and CDR2 FYNNEI come from the germline V gene. The chain's CDR3 is CASRTDRTTVTQYF. CDR3 coding DNA: TGTGCCAGCAGAACCGACAGAACAACGGTGACCCAGTACTTC. Supplemented by reference TRBV2 and TRBJ2-5, the full variable domain reads EPEVTQTPSHQVTQMGQEVILRCVPISNHLYFYWYRQILGQKVEFLVSFYNNEISEKSEIFDDQFSVERPDGSNFTLKIRSTKLEDSAMYFCASRTDRTTVTQYFGPGTRLLVL.

This chain uses TRBV6-2 or TRBV6-3 with TRBJ1-2; 7 bases map to TRBD1. Germline-derived CDR1 and CDR2 are MNHEY and SVGEGT. The trim removed 0 bases at V and 0 bases at J, leaving 7 bases unmatched. The CDR3 loop spans 17 amino acids. The CDR3 region is CASSYSPGGRSNYGYTF. CDR3 nucleotides: TGTGCCAGCAGTTACTCTCCAGGGGGAAGATCTAACTATGGCTACACCTTC.